This is a list of T cell receptor beta chains from one sample in a study of blood T cells in healthy people across ages. TCRdb processed the 5' RACE reads anew with MiXCR; each CDR3 protein has one entry. The sample consists of about 840,000 distinct CDR3 sequences, approximately 32% of them appearing once. These records were also assigned to another study, of T cells of mothers and their children.

The sequenced material came from blood. The receptors were sampled from a woman aged 40 to 55 in good health. CDR3s include the opening cysteine and the closing phenylalanine or tryptophan. Fields, in order: J gene, clone size, V gene, D gene, CDR3 DNA, CDR3 protein. The D gene is left open where the match is weak. A clone size is listed for some rows: how often the clone was seen (once, few, many), or a class if it is expanded.

TRBJ1-2 | - | TRBV7-9 | - | TGTGCCAGCAGGTTAGAGGGGCAGACAATCGGCTACACCTTC | CASRLEGQTIGYTF
TRBJ1-1 | few | TRBV10-3 | - | TGTGCCATCAGTCAGGCGATGAACACTGAAGCTTTCTTT | CAISQAMNTEAFF
TRBJ1-1 | - | TRBV5-5 | - | TGTGCCAGCAGCCTTCATAGGACAGACTTTAACACTGAAGCTTTCTTT | CASSLHRTDFNTEAFF
TRBJ2-7 | few | TRBV3-1 | - | TGTGCCAGCAGCCGGACCCCCTCCTCGACAGGATCCTACGAGCAGTACTTC | CASSRTPSSTGSYEQYF
TRBJ1-2 | - | TRBV12-3/TRBV12-4 | - | TGTGCCAGCACCCTATTGGGGGTGCCGACCGGGGGCTACACCTTC | CASTLLGVPTGGYTF
TRBJ2-7 | few | TRBV7-2 | TRBD2 | TGTGCCAGCAGCTTAGCGGGGGGAGGGTCGGCAGGCGAGCAGTACTTC | CASSLAGGGSAGEQYF
TRBJ1-2 | many | TRBV10-3 | - | TGTGCCATCAAACCGGGATCTTCTAACTATGGCTACACCTTC | CAIKPGSSNYGYTF
TRBJ2-1 | few | TRBV15 | TRBD1 | TGTGCCACCAGCAGTCCGTGGACAGGGATCCCCGAGCAGTTCTTC | CATSSPWTGIPEQFF
TRBJ2-5 | - | TRBV5-1 | - | TGCGCCAGCAGCTTGTCGGGGCTACCTGGGGAGACCCAGTACTTC | CASSLSGLPGETQYF
TRBJ2-5 | - | TRBV14 | - | TGTGCCAGCAGCCAAGCCCGGGCCGACGGTTGGGAGACCCAGTACTTC | CASSQARADGWETQYF
TRBJ2-2 | - | TRBV7-7 | - | TGTGCTAGCAGCTTAGTACAGGCTACTGGGGAGCTGTTTTTT | CASSLVQATGELFF
TRBJ2-3 | few | TRBV5-6 | - | TGTGCCAGCAGCTGGACAACGACTAGCACAGATACGCAGTATTTT | CASSWTTTSTDTQYF
TRBJ2-1 | few | TRBV7-2 | - | TGTGCCAGCAGCTTAGAAGCACTCATCAATGAGCAGTTCTTC | CASSLEALINEQFF
TRBJ2-1 | - | TRBV3-1 | TRBD2 | TGTGCCAGCAGCCAAGGGTCGACCCTAGCGGCCTCCTACAATGAGCAGTTCTTC | CASSQGSTLAASYNEQFF
TRBJ2-1 | few | TRBV25-1 | - | TGTGCCAGCAGTCCTTTAGCGGATCGGTACAATGAGCAGTTCTTC | CASSPLADRYNEQFF
TRBJ1-1 | few | TRBV5-1 | TRBD1 | TGCGCCAGCAGCACGGACAGGGAAGCTTTCTTT | CASSTDREAFF
TRBJ2-1 | many | TRBV4-3 | - | TGCGCCAGCAGCCAAGGGTACAGCAACAATGAGCAGTTCTTC | CASSQGYSNNEQFF
TRBJ2-7 | - | TRBV10-3 | TRBD2 | TGTGCCATCAGTTTAGCGGGAAGGTCCTACGAGCAGTACTTC | CAISLAGRSYEQYF
TRBJ2-7 | - | TRBV6-5 | - | TGTGCCAGCAGTGATGGCATAGAAGAAACCCAGTACTTC | CASSDGIEETQYF
TRBJ1-5 | many | TRBV29-1 | TRBD1 | TGCAGCGCCGGACAGGGCGGCAATCAGCCCCAGCATTTT | CSAGQGGNQPQHF
TRBJ2-1 | many | TRBV7-9 | TRBD1 | TGTGCCAGCAGTCGGTTCGGGACAGACAATGAGCAGTTCTTC | CASSRFGTDNEQFF
TRBJ1-1 | - | TRBV9 | - | TGTGCCAGCAGCGGCGGGACTGTGGGAGCTTTCTTT | CASSGGTVGAFF
TRBJ2-1 | many | TRBV7-3 | - | TGTGCCAGCAGCTTAGTACCTACTAGTCCCAATGAGCAGTTCTTC | CASSLVPTSPNEQFF
TRBJ2-1 | many | TRBV5-1 | - | TGCGCCAGCAGCTTAAGCAACAATGAGCAGTTCTTC | CASSLSNNEQFF
TRBJ1-1 | - | TRBV5-5 | - | TGTGCCAGCAGCCATGTATATATGGGGCGGACTGAAGCTTTCTTT | CASSHVYMGRTEAFF
TRBJ1-1 | - | TRBV7-2 | - | TGTGCCAGCCTGGCACAGGGAATCACTGAAGCTTTCTTT | CASLAQGITEAFF
TRBJ2-7 | - | TRBV5-4 | TRBD1 | TGTGCCAGCAGCTTGGAGGGACAGGGGAGCCACGAGCAGTACTTC | CASSLEGQGSHEQYF
TRBJ2-3 | many | TRBV20-1 | TRBD2 | TGCAGTGCTAGCAGGATAGCGGGTAGCACAGATACGCAGTATTTT | CSASRIAGSTDTQYF
TRBJ1-5 | once | TRBV6-5 | TRBD1 | TGTGCCAGCAGTCCCCAGGGGGCTCGGAGCAATCAGCCCCAGCATTTT | CASSPQGARSNQPQHF
TRBJ2-3 | - | TRBV2 | TRBD2 | TGTGCCAGCCACGTGGAAAGCGGGGGGACCACAGATACGCAGTATTTT | CASHVESGGTTDTQYF
TRBJ2-1 | many | TRBV29-1 | - | TGCAGCGTGAAGACAGGGTCCGGGAGCTCCTACAATGAGCAGTTCTTC | CSVKTGSGSSYNEQFF
TRBJ1-2 | - | TRBV12-3/TRBV12-4 | - | TGTGCCAGTAAATCTAACAGGGAAGTCTATGGCTACACCTTC | CASKSNREVYGYTF
TRBJ2-2 | - | TRBV9 | - | TGTGCCAGCAGCCCCCACAGGGAGTCCGGGGAGCTGTTTTTT | CASSPHRESGELFF
TRBJ1-5 | - | TRBV24-1 | - | TGTGCCACCAGTCCGTCAACAGGGTTGGAGCAGCCCCAGCATTTT | CATSPSTGLEQPQHF
TRBJ1-1 | - | TRBV18 | - | TGTGCCAGCTCACGTCCCGGGACGGATGAAGCTTTCTTT | CASSRPGTDEAFF
TRBJ2-1 | - | TRBV5-1 | TRBD1 | TGCGCCAGCAGCGAGCCCCAGGGGGACGAGCAGTTCTTC | CASSEPQGDEQFF
TRBJ2-2 | few | TRBV7-3 | - | TGTGCCAGCAGCAAAGTAGGGGGGCCTGACACCGGGGAGCTGTTTTTT | CASSKVGGPDTGELFF
TRBJ2-7 | few | TRBV24-1 | - | TGTGCCACCAGTGGCGGAGATCTCCCCGAGCAGTACTTC | CATSGGDLPEQYF
TRBJ2-1 | - | TRBV18 | TRBD2 | TGTGCCAGCTCACCATATGGTCCTTCAGCGGGGCCTCGCTACAATGAGCAGTTCTTC | CASSPYGPSAGPRYNEQFF
TRBJ1-2 | many | TRBV6-5 | - | TGTGCCAGCAGTTACGATGGGGCAGCTTATGGCTACACCTTC | CASSYDGAAYGYTF
TRBJ1-1 | - | TRBV24-1 | - | TGTGCCACCAGTGATTGGAGGAATGAAGCTTTCTTT | CATSDWRNEAFF
TRBJ1-1 | few | TRBV7-9 | - | TGTGCCAGCAGCCCGGACACGTCAATGAACACTGAAGCTTTCTTT | CASSPDTSMNTEAFF
TRBJ1-2 | - | TRBV6-2/TRBV6-3 | - | TGTGCCAGCGCGTTCGGGATTAACTATGGCTACACCTTC | CASAFGINYGYTF
TRBJ1-2 | few | TRBV28 | - | TGTGCCAGCAGATCTTTTGAAGGGGGTAGTTATGGCTACACCTTC | CASRSFEGGSYGYTF
TRBJ2-7 | many | TRBV28 | - | TGTGCCAGCAGTTTATTGAAGTACGAGCAGTACTTC | CASSLLKYEQYF
TRBJ2-7 | many | TRBV27 | TRBD1 | TGTGCCAGCAGTTTACGACAGGGATTCTGGGAGCAGTACTTC | CASSLRQGFWEQYF
TRBJ2-5 | - | TRBV14 | - | TGTGCCAGCAGCCAAGATTGGGGGTTGCAAGAGACCCAGTACTTC | CASSQDWGLQETQYF
TRBJ1-2 | - | TRBV14 | - | TGTGCCAGCAGCCCCTGGGGGCAACGTAACTATGGCTACACCTTC | CASSPWGQRNYGYTF
TRBJ1-2 | many | TRBV28 | - | TGTGCCAGCAGACGGGGGCAAGCGCGGGAGTATGGCTACACCTTC | CASRRGQAREYGYTF
TRBJ2-5 | once | TRBV5-1 | TRBD2 | TGCGCCAGCAGCTTCGGTCTAGCGGGGCCCGGGGAGACCCAGTACTTC | CASSFGLAGPGETQYF
TRBJ2-5 | many | TRBV5-1 | TRBD1 | TGCGCCAGCAGCTTGCCCCCGGGACAGATCCAAGAGACCCAGTACTTC | CASSLPPGQIQETQYF
TRBJ1-2 | few | TRBV3-1 | - | TGTGCCAGCAGCCCGGTTGGGGGCGCCCCTCACACCTTC | CASSPVGGAPHTF
TRBJ2-1 | many | TRBV29-1 | TRBD1 | TGCAGCGCGGACAGGGGGCGCGTGAATGAGCAGTTCTTC | CSADRGRVNEQFF
TRBJ2-7 | - | TRBV5-1 | - | TGCGCCAGCAGCTTGTTCGAGCAGTACTTC | CASSLFEQYF
TRBJ2-7 | many | TRBV7-9 | - | TGTGCCAGCAGCTTAGTCTCCTACGAGCAGTACTTC | CASSLVSYEQYF
TRBJ2-1 | - | TRBV20-1 | TRBD2 | TGCAGTGCTCCGGGACTAGGCAACAATGAGCAGTTCTTC | CSAPGLGNNEQFF
TRBJ1-2 | - | TRBV7-9 | - | TGTGCCAGCAGCATACAGAGTTACAATGGCTACACCTTC | CASSIQSYNGYTF
TRBJ1-1 | many | TRBV28 | TRBD1 | TGTGCCAGCAGGAAACGGGACAGGGCCTATACAAACACTGAAGCTTTCTTT | CASRKRDRAYTNTEAFF
TRBJ1-6 | many | TRBV15 | - | TGTGCCACCAGCAGAGGTGAGAATTCACCCCTCCACTTT | CATSRGENSPLHF